This T cell receptor beta chain was documented in a study of blood T cell repertoires in COVID-19. The table came from immunoSEQ multiplex PCR; TCRdb's copy has only in-frame clones and leaves some out. The data show 95,000 to 150,000 clones, with around 81% seen just once and under 3% held by the top ten. Germline V gives CDR1 MNHEY, CDR2 SVGAGI. This CDR3 is 14 amino acids long. V dropped 6 bases and J dropped 4 bases, with 10 bases sitting between them. The sample was peripheral blood. The receptor comes from a man in his 70s with acute or convalescent COVID-19. This chain links TRBV6-5 with TRBJ2-6; tentative D call: TRBD1 (5 bases). As DNA, the CDR3 is TGTGCCAGCAGGTCAGGGTCCGGGGCCAACGTCCTGACTTTC. It is translated as CASRSGSGANVLTF.